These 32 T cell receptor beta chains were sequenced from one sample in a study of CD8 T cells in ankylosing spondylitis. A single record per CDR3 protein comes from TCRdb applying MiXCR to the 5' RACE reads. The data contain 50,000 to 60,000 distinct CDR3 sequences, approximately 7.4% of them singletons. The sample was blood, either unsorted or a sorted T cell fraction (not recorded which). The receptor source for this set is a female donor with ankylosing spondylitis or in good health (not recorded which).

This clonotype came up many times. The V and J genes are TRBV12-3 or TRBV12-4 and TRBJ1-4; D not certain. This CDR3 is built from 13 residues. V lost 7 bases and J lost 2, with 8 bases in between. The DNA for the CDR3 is TGTGCCAGCACCCCCAAGACTAATGAAAAACTGTTTTTT. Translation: CASTPKTNEKLFF.

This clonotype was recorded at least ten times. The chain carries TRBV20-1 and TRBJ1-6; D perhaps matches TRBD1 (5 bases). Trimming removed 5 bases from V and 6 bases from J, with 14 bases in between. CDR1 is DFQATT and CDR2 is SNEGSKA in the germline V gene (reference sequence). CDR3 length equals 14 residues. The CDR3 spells CSADPGPFNSPLHF. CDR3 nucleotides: TGCAGTGCTGACCCGGGACCATTTAATTCACCCCTCCACTTT.

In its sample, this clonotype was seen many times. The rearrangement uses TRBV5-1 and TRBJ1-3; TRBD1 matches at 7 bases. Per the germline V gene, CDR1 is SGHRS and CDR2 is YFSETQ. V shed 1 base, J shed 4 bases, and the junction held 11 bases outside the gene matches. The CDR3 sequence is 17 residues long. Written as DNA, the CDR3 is TGCGCCAGCAGCTTGCCGTCGACAGGGATAAGAGGAAACACCATATATTTT. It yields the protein CASSLPSTGIRGNTIYF.

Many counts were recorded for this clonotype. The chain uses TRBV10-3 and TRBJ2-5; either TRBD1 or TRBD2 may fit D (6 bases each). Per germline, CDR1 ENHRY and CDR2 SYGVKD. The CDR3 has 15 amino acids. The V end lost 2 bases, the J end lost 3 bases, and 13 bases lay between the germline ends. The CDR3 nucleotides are TGTGCCATCAGTGAGCCCCCCGGGGGCGAAGAGACCCAGTACTTC. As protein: CAISEPPGGEETQYF.

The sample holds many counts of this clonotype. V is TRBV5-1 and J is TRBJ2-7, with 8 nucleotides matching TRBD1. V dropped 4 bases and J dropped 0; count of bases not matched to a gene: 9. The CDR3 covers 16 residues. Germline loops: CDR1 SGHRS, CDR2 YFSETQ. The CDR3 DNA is TGCGCCAGCAGCCCTGATTTGGGGACAGGCTCCTACGAGCAGTACTTC. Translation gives CASSPDLGTGSYEQYF.

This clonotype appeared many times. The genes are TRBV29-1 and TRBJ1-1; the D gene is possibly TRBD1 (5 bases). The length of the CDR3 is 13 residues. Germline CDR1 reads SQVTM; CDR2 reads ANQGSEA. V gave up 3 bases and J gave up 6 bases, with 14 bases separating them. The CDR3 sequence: CSVEGEGGSEAFF. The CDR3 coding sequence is TGCAGCGTTGAGGGGGAGGGAGGCTCTGAAGCTTTCTTT.

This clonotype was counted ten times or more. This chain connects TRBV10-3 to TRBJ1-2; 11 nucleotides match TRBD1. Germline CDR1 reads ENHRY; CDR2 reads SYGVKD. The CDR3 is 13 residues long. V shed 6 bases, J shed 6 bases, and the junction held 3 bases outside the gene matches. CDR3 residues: CAISRDRGNGYTF. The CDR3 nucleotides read TGTGCCATCAGCCGGGACAGGGGGAATGGCTACACCTTC.

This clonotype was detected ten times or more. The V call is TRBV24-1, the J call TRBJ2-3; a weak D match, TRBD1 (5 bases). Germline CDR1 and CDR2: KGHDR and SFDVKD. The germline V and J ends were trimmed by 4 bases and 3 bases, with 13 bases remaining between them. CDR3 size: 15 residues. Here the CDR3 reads CATSDPVRATDTQYF. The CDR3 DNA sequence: TGTGCCACCAGTGACCCGGTCAGGGCGACAGATACGCAGTATTTT.

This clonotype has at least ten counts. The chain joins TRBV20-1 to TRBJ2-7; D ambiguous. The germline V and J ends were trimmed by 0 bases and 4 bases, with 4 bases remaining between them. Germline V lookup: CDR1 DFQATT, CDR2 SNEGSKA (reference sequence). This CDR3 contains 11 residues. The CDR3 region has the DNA TGCAGTGCTAGAGAGTCGTACGAGCAGTACTTC. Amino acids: CSARESYEQYF.

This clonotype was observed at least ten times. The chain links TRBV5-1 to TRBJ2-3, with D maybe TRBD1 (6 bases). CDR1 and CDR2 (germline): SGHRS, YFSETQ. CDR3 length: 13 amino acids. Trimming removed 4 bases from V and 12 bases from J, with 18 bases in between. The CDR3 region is CASSTGQPVPQYF. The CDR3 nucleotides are TGCGCCAGCAGCACCGGACAGCCCGTTCCCCAGTATTTT.

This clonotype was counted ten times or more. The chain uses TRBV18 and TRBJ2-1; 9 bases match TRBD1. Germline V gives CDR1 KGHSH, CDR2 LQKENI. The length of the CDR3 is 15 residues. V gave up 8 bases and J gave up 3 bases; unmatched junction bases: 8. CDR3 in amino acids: CASTPAGQGYNEQFF. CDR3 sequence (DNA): TGTGCCAGCACTCCCGCGGGACAGGGCTACAATGAGCAGTTCTTC.

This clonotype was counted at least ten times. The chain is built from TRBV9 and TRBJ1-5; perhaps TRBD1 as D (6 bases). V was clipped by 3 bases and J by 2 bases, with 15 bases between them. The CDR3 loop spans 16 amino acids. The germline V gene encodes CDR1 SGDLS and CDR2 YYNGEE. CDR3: CASSDRWTAGNQPQHF. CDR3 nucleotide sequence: TGTGCCAGCAGCGACAGGTGGACAGCCGGCAATCAGCCCCAGCATTTT.

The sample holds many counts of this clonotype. DNA of the CDR3: TGTGCCAGCTCACCACCGGACCAGCGGGGGCTGTACAATGAGCAGTTCTTC. Translating gives CASSPPDQRGLYNEQFF. The gene calls are TRBV18 and TRBJ2-1; 8 bases are a match to TRBD2. The ends lost 0 bases at V and 4 bases at J; junction bases unmatched: 8. This CDR3 spans 17 amino acids. Germline CDR1 reads KGHSH; CDR2 reads LQKENI.

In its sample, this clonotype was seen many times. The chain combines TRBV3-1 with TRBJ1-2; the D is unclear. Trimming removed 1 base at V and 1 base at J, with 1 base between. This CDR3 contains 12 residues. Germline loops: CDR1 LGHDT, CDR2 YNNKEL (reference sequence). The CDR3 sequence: CASSQVNYGYTF. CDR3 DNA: TGTGCCAGCAGCCAAGTTAACTATGGCTACACCTTC.

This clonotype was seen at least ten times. This CDR3 reads CASSPDRASGYEQYV. The CDR3 DNA reads as TGTGCCAGCAGCCCCGACAGGGCCTCGGGATACGAGCAGTACGTC. The J gene is TRBJ2-7, the V gene TRBV28, with TRBD1 matching 7 bases. There are 15 residues in the CDR3. The germline V gene encodes CDR1 MDHEN and CDR2 SYDVKM. Trimming removed 6 bases from V and 4 bases from J; junction bases left unmatched: 12.

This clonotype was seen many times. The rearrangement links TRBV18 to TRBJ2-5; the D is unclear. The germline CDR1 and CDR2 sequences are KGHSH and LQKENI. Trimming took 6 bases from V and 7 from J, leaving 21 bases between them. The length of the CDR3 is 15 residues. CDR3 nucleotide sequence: TGTGCCAGCTCGCCTTCCAGACAAGATAGAGGGACCCAGTACTTC. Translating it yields CASSPSRQDRGTQYF.

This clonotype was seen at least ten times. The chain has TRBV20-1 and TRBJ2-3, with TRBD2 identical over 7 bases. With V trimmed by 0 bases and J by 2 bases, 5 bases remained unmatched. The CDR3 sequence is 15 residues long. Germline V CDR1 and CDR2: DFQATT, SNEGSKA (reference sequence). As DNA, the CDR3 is TGCAGTGCTAGAGACGCGGGGGAGTTCACAGATACGCAGTATTTT. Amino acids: CSARDAGEFTDTQYF.

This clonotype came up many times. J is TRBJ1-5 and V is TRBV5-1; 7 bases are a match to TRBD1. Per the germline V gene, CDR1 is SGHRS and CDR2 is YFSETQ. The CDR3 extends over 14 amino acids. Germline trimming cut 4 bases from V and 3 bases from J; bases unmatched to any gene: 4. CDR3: CASSLGQINQPQHF. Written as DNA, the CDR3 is TGCGCCAGCAGCCTGGGACAGATCAATCAGCCCCAGCATTTT.

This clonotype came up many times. The CDR3 DNA sequence: TGTGCCAGCAGCTTAGGCGCTAGCGGCTACGAGCAGTACTTC. It encodes CASSLGASGYEQYF. The chain carries TRBV7-6 and TRBJ2-7; the match to TRBD2 covers 7 bases. Germline V lookup: CDR1 SGHVS, CDR2 FNYEAQ. The CDR3 consists of 14 residues. The J segment lost 3 bases and the V segment lost 1 base, leaving 3 bases of the junction unmatched. The full variable domain, completed using reference TRBV7-6 and TRBJ2-7, is GAGVSQSPRYKVTKRGQDVALRCDPISGHVSLYWYRQALGQGPEFLTYFNYEAQQDKSGLPNDRFSAERPEGSISTLTIQRTEQRDSAMYRCASSLGASGYEQYFGPGTRLTVT.

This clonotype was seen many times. The CDR3 loop is CSVMGGGYPSGTDTQYF. In nucleotides, the CDR3 is TGCAGCGTTATGGGCGGGGGCTACCCCTCTGGTACAGATACGCAGTATTTT. The chain is built from TRBV29-1 and TRBJ2-3, with a possible D match to TRBD2 (7 bases). Germline V CDR1 and CDR2: SQVTM, ANQGSEA. This CDR3 is 17 amino acids long. Deletions cut 5 bases from V and 3 bases from J, with 24 bases between.

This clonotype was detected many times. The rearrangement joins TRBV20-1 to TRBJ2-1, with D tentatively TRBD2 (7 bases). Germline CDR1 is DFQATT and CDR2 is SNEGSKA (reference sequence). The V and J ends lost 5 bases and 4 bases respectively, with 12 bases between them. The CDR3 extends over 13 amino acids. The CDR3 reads CSAEGGLYNEQFF. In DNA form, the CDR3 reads TGCAGTGCTGAGGGGGGGCTGTACAATGAGCAGTTCTTC.

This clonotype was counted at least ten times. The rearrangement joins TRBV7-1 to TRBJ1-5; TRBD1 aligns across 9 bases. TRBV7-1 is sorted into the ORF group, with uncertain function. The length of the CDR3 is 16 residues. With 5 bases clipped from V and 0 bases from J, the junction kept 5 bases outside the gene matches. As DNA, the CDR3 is TGTGCCAGCAGCACAGGGACAGGGACTAGCAATCAGCCCCAGCATTTT. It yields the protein CASSTGTGTSNQPQHF.

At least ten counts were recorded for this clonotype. CDR3 sequence reads: CSAGRLAGYNEQFF. Written as DNA, the CDR3 is TGCAGTGCTGGGCGACTAGCGGGTTATAATGAGCAGTTCTTC. This chain uses TRBV20-1 with TRBJ2-1; TRBD2 agrees at 10 bases. The CDR3 runs 14 residues. Germline V CDR1 and CDR2: DFQATT, SNEGSKA (reference sequence). Trimming cost V 5 bases and J 7 bases; bases outside gene matches: 8.

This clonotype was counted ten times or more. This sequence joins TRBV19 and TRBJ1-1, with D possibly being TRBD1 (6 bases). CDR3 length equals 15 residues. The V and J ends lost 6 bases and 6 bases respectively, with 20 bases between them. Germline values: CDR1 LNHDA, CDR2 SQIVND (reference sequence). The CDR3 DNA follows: TGTGCCAGTAGGCCCCCACAGGGTAACTTGGCTGAAGCTTTCTTT. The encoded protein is CASRPPQGNLAEAFF.

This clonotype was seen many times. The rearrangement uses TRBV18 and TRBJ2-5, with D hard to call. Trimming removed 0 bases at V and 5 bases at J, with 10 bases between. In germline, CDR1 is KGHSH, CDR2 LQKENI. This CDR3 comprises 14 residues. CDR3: CASSPPHMEETQYF. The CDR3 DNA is TGTGCCAGCTCACCACCGCACATGGAGGAGACCCAGTACTTC.

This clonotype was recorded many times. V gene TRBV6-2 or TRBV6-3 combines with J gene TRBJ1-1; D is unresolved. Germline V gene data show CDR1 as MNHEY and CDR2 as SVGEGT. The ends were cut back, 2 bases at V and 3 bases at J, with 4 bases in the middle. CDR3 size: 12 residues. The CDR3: CASSYGYTEAFF. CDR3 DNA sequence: TGTGCCAGCAGTTACGGGTACACTGAAGCTTTCTTT.

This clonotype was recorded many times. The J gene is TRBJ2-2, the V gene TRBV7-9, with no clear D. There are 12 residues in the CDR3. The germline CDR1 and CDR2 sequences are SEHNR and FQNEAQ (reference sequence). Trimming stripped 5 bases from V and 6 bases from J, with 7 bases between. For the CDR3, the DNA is TGTGCCAGCAGCGATTTAGCCGGGGAGCTGTTTTTT. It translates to CASSDLAGELFF.

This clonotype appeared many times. The CDR3 nucleotides read TGCAGTGCCTCCAGGGAGCCCTATGGCTACACCTTC. This codes for CSASREPYGYTF. The chain carries TRBV20-1 and TRBJ1-2; the D gene is possibly TRBD1 (5 bases). V was trimmed by 6 bases and J by 4 bases, leaving 12 bases between them. In germline, CDR1 is DFQATT, CDR2 SNEGSKA (reference sequence). The CDR3 extends over 12 amino acids.

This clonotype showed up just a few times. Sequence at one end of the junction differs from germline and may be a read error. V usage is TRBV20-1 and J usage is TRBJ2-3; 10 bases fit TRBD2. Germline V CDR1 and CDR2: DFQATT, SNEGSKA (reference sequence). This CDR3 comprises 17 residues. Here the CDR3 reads CCARDVLAGVSPDTQYF. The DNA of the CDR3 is TGCTGTGCTAGAGATGTCCTAGCGGGGGTCTCGCCAGATACGCAGTATTTT.

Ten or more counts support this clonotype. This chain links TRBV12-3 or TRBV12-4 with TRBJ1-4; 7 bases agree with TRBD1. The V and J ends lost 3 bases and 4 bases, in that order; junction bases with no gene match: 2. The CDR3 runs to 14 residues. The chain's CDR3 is CASSLGQINEKLFF. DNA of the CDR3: TGTGCCAGCAGTTTGGGACAGATTAATGAAAAACTGTTTTTT.

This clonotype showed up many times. This chain's CDR3 is CASRSGGGETQYF. Written as DNA, the CDR3 is TGTGCCAGCAGAAGCGGGGGGGGAGAGACCCAGTACTTC. The chain couples TRBV12-3 or TRBV12-4 to TRBJ2-5, with 10 bases identical to TRBD2. The CDR3 is 13 amino acids. J was trimmed by 4 bases and V by 6 bases; bases with no gene match: 2.

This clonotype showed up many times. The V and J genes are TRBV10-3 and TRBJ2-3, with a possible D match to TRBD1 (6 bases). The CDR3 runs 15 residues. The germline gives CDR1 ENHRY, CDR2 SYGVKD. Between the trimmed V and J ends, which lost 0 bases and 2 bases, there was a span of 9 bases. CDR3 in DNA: TGTGCCATCAGTGAGTCCGGACAGATCACAGATACGCAGTATTTT. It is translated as CAISESGQITDTQYF.